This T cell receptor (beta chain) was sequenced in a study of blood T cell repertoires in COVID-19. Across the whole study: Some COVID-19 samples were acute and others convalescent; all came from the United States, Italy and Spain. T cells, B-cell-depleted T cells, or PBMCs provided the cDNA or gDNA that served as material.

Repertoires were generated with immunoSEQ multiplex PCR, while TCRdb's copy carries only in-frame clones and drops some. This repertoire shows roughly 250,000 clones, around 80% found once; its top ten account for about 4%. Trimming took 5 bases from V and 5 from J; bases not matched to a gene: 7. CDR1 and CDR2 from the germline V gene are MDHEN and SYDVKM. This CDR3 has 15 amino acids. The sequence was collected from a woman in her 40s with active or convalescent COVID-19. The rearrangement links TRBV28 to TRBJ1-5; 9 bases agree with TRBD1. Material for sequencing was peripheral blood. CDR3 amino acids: CASSNRDREYQPQHF. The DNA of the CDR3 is TGTGCCAGCAGTAACCGGGACAGGGAGTATCAGCCCCAGCATTTT. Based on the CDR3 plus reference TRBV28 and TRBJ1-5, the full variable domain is DVKVTQSSRYLVKRTGEKVFLECVQDMDHENMFWYRQDPGLGLRLIYFSYDVKMKEKGDIPEGYSVSREKKERFSLILESASTNQTSMYLCASSNRDREYQPQHFGDGTRLSIL.